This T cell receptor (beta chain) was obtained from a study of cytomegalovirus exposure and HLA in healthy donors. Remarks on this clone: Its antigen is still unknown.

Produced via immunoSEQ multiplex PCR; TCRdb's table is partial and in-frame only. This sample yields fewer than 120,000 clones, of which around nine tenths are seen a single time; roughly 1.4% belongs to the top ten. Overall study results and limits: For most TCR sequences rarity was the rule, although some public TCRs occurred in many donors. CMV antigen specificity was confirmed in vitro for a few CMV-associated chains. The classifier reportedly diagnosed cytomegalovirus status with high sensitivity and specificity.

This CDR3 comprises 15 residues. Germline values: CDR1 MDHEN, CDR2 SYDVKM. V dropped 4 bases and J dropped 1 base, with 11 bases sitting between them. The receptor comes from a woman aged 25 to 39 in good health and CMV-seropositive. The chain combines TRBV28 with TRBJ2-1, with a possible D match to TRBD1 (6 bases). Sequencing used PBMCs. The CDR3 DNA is TGTGCCAGCAGTTCCCTCACAGGGTCCTACAATGAGCAGTTCTTC. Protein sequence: CASSSLTGSYNEQFF.